This TCR beta chain was sequenced for a study of read filtering for tumor transcriptome and immune sequencing. Across the whole study: Mean patient age was roughly 70 years, range roughly 40 to 85; 17 male, 14 female.

CDR3 size: 14 residues. The V end was cut by 1 base, the J end by 13 bases, with 17 bases between. Germline V gene sequence: CDR1 LGHNA, CDR2 YNFKEQ. As regards this clonotype: Antigen specificity is unknown.

At the time of active disease, bone marrow was collected from every patient. Study results and caveats: Single-read clonotypes: roughly 80% of IR-seq clonotypes (roughly 3.5% of reads), around three quarters of RNA-seq clonotypes (roughly 49% of reads). Dropping single-read clonotypes raised IR-seq and RNA-seq shared-clonotype correlation.

Molecular barcoded adaptors covering alpha/delta and beta/gamma chains were used on approximately 400 ng RNA. TCRdb passed the reads through MiXCR, listing each CDR3 protein once. The data contain 120,000 or so distinct CDR3 sequences, 10% to 15% of them singletons. Specimen: a population of CD138-negative cells sorted from bone marrow. This sequence originates from a donor older than 35 with multiple myeloma. The chain couples TRBV4-2 to TRBJ2-1, with a weak D call TRBD1 (7 bases). The CDR3 loop is CASSQGTGLAAQFF. CDR3 coding DNA: TGTGCCAGCAGCCAAGGGACAGGTTTAGCGGCACAGTTCTTC.